A single sample gave rise to the 20 T cell receptor beta chains below, sequenced in a study of blood T cell repertoires in COVID-19. The data were produced by immunoSEQ multiplex PCR, yet TCRdb's version contains in-frame clones alone and is incomplete. The sample lists about 140,000 clones; approximately 85% were seen once. The specimen sequenced was peripheral blood. These receptor sequences come from a man between 45 and 60 years old with acute or convalescent COVID-19.

V and J are TRBV9 and TRBJ2-3; D uncertain. The CDR3 sequence is 12 residues long. Between the trimmed V and J ends, which lost 0 bases and 5 bases, there was a span of 4 bases. Germline CDR1 SGDLS, CDR2 YYNGEE. CDR3 protein: CASSVGGDTQYF. DNA for the CDR3: TGTGCCAGCAGCGTAGGCGGAGATACGCAGTATTTT.

This chain joins TRBV2 and TRBJ2-5; D unclear. Germline V CDR1 and CDR2: SNHLY, FYNNEI. The V end was cut by 7 bases, the J end by 2 bases, with 11 bases between. This CDR3 spans 13 amino acids. As DNA, the CDR3 is TGTGCCAGCAATGAGATTCTACAAGAGACCCAGTACTTC. Protein product: CASNEILQETQYF.

The genes are TRBV7-8 and TRBJ2-2, with a possible D match to TRBD1 (5 bases). Germline CDR1 SGHVS, CDR2 FQNEAQ. The CDR3 extends over 15 amino acids. The V end lost 1 base, the J end lost 1 base, and 7 bases lay between the germline ends. CDR3 residues: CASSLEGMNTGELFF. CDR3 bases: TGTGCCAGCAGCTTAGAGGGGATGAACACCGGGGAGCTGTTTTTT.

This clone was seen many times. The V gene is TRBV5-1, the J gene TRBJ2-7; TRBD1 agrees at 8 bases. The CDR3 is 12 amino acids. The V segment lost 4 bases and the J segment 4 bases; nucleotides outside the gene matches: 1. Per the germline V gene, CDR1 is SGHRS and CDR2 is YFSETQ. CDR3: CASSRTGYEQYF. As DNA, the CDR3 is TGCGCCAGCAGCAGGACAGGGTACGAGCAGTACTTC.

This chain joins TRBV11-3 and TRBJ2-3; 7 bases fit TRBD1. CDR1 and CDR2 (germline): SGHNT, YENEEA. J was trimmed by 1 base and V by 5 bases; bases with no gene match: 6. This CDR3 comprises 15 residues. In DNA, the CDR3 is TGTGCCAGCAGCGGTACAGGGGCCCGCACAGATACGCAGTATTTT. Its protein is CASSGTGARTDTQYF.

The chain employs TRBV11-3 and TRBJ1-1; 8 nucleotides agree with TRBD1. The CDR3 loop spans 16 amino acids. Germline CDR1 SGHNT, CDR2 YENEEA. V lost 4 bases and J lost 0; bases outside the gene matches: 7. The CDR3 sequence is CASSSGQGEVNTEAFF. DNA of the CDR3: TGTGCCAGCAGCTCCGGACAGGGCGAAGTGAACACTGAAGCTTTCTTT.

The gene calls are TRBV6-5 and TRBJ2-1; D possibly corresponds to TRBD2 (5 bases). The CDR3 runs 15 residues. Germline V gene lookup returns CDR1 MNHEY and CDR2 SVGAGI. V lost 0 bases, J lost 2 bases, and 8 bases lay in between. CDR3 DNA sequence: TGTGCCAGCAGTTACTCGGGAGCCACCTACAATGAGCAGTTCTTC. Its translation is CASSYSGATYNEQFF.

V gene TRBV3-1 (or the pseudogene TRBV3-2) combines with J gene TRBJ2-1; 12 bases align to TRBD2. Trimming took 1 base from V and 9 from J; bases not matched to a gene: 10. The CDR3 extends over 17 amino acids. The V gene's germline CDR1 is LGHDT and CDR2 YNNKEL (reference sequence). The CDR3 loop reads CASSQGLAGDGLGEQFF. In DNA form, the CDR3 reads TGTGCCAGCAGCCAAGGACTAGCGGGAGATGGGTTAGGTGAGCAGTTCTTC.

V usage is TRBV15 and J usage is TRBJ2-7; maybe TRBD2 (7 bases). CDR1 and CDR2 from the germline V gene are LNHNV and YYDKDF (reference sequence). V was shortened by 0 bases and J by 6 bases, with 18 bases between the two germline ends. The CDR3 length is 16 residues. CDR3 nucleotide sequence: TGTGCCACCAGCAGAGATTGGGGGGGCCGGGCCGTCGAGCAGTACTTC. It codes for CATSRDWGGRAVEQYF.

V usage is TRBV9 and J usage is TRBJ1-2, with no clear D. V was trimmed by 0 bases and J by 2 bases, leaving 8 bases between them. The germline V gene has CDR1 SGDLS and CDR2 YYNGEE. The CDR3 has 14 residues. The CDR3 is CASSVALPNYGYTF. Written as DNA, the CDR3 is TGTGCCAGCAGCGTAGCTCTCCCGAACTATGGCTACACCTTC.

The rearrangement joins TRBV6-5 to TRBJ1-4, with 9 positions matching TRBD1. V shed 8 bases and J 8 bases; nucleotides not matched to a gene: 9. The CDR3 extends over 14 amino acids. Germline assignment: CDR1 MNHEY and CDR2 SVGAGI. The CDR3 loop is CASGRQGGYEKLFF. The CDR3 coding sequence is TGTGCCAGCGGAAGACAGGGGGGATACGAAAAACTGTTTTTT.

The rearrangement joins TRBV18 to TRBJ2-7, with D unclear. Per germline, CDR1 KGHSH and CDR2 LQKENI. The ends were cut back, 0 bases at V and 7 bases at J, with 13 bases in the middle. The CDR3 contains 14 residues. The CDR3 sequence: CASSPPTGLREQYF. CDR3 nucleotides: TGTGCCAGCTCACCACCGACGGGTTTGAGGGAGCAGTACTTC.

This clone has just one count. The V gene is TRBV29-1, the J gene TRBJ1-6; 8 bases are a match to TRBD1. The germline V gene has CDR1 SQVTM and CDR2 ANQGSEA. The CDR3 sequence is 13 residues long. V was pared by 6 bases and J by 8 bases, with 6 bases of the junction left unmatched. For the CDR3, the DNA is TGCAGCGTCCAGGGGGCGACGGATTCACCCCTCCACTTT. This gives the protein CSVQGATDSPLHF.

The chain links TRBV10-3 to TRBJ1-1; 9 positions match TRBD1. V lost 0 bases, J lost 6 bases, and 8 bases stayed unmatched. The germline V gene encodes CDR1 ENHRY and CDR2 SYGVKD. The CDR3 has 16 amino acids. Here the CDR3 reads CAISESGTGSWAEAFF. In DNA form, the CDR3 reads TGTGCCATCAGTGAGTCGGGGACAGGGAGTTGGGCTGAAGCTTTCTTT.

In its sample, this clone was seen once. This chain connects TRBV11-2 to TRBJ2-1; TRBD2 matches at 13 bases. The CDR3 extends over 15 amino acids. Germline V CDR1 and CDR2: SGHAT, FQNNGV. V shed 0 bases, J shed 10 bases, and the junction held 3 bases outside the gene matches. CDR3 region: CASSLEGLAGLEQFF. CDR3 nucleotide sequence: TGTGCCAGCAGCTTAGAGGGACTAGCGGGATTGGAGCAGTTCTTC. Full variable domain (rest looked up from reference TRBV11-2 and TRBJ2-1): EAGVAQSPRYKIIEKRQSVAFWCNPISGHATLYWYQQILGQGPKLLIQFQNNGVVDDSQLPKDRFSAERLKGVDSTLKIQPAKLEDSAVYLCASSLEGLAGLEQFFGPGTRLTVL.

The chain carries TRBV7-3 and TRBJ2-1, with 8 bases lining up with TRBD1. Germline CDR1 SGHTA, CDR2 FQGTGA. V lost 5 bases, J lost 7 bases, and 4 bases stayed unmatched. CDR3 length: 13 residues. The chain's CDR3 is CASSPQGANEQFF. The CDR3 region has the DNA TGTGCCAGCAGCCCTCAGGGGGCGAATGAGCAGTTCTTC. The full variable domain, in which reference TRBV7-3 and TRBJ2-1 provide the parts outside the CDR3, is GAGVSQTPSNKVTEKGKYVELRCDPISGHTALYWYRQSLGQGPEFLIYFQGTGAADDSGLPNDRFFAVRPEGSVSTLKIQRTERGDSAVYLCASSPQGANEQFFGPGTRLTVL.

V is TRBV10-3 and J is TRBJ2-7; TRBD1 aligns across 12 bases. Germline lookup yields CDR1 ENHRY and CDR2 SYGVKD. With 8 bases clipped from V and 3 bases from J, the junction kept 8 bases outside the gene matches. The CDR3 has 15 amino acids. In DNA, the CDR3 is TGTGCCATCCTGGGGGGACAGGGGGCTATCTACGAGCAGTACTTC. Translated: CAILGGQGAIYEQYF.

The chain carries TRBV28 and TRBJ2-7, with 8 bases aligning to TRBD1. V was clipped by 6 bases and J by 2 bases; unmatched bases: 6. The CDR3 extends over 14 amino acids. The germline V gene has CDR1 MDHEN and CDR2 SYDVKM. The CDR3 loop reads CASRTPGQAYEQYF. The CDR3 DNA sequence: TGTGCCAGCAGGACGCCGGGACAGGCCTACGAGCAGTACTTC.

This rearrangement joins TRBV5-1 to TRBJ2-7; 7 nucleotides agree with TRBD2. The CDR3 runs 16 residues. Per the germline V gene, CDR1 is SGHRS and CDR2 is YFSETQ. Unmatched junction bases numbered 7, after V lost 0 bases and J lost 1 base. Written as DNA, the CDR3 is TGCGCCAGCAGCTTGGTCGGTTCTAGCGGTTCCTACGAGCAGTACTTC. It is translated as CASSLVGSSGSYEQYF.

The chain combines TRBV19 with TRBJ1-2; 8 nucleotides align to TRBD1. Trimming removed 4 bases from V and 4 bases from J; junction bases left unmatched: 8. Germline V gives CDR1 LNHDA, CDR2 SQIVND (reference sequence). The CDR3 sequence is 15 residues long. The CDR3 protein is CASSTTTGTGYGYTF. The CDR3 coding sequence is TGTGCCAGTAGTACAACAACCGGGACAGGCTATGGCTACACCTTC.